This T cell receptor beta chain was retrieved from a study of beta chain features in type 1 diabetes. This clone has just a few counts. What it recognizes is unknown. Study-wide results and caveats: There was a moderate but significant shortening of TCRB CDR3s in all four CD4+ subsets of Type 1 diabetes patients. A pattern of fewer insertions and more deletions at VDJ junctions was seen in type 1 diabetes patients.

The CDR3 spans 18 residues. Reverse transcribing all isolated RNA meant expressed TCRB transcripts were sequenced. Assay: immunoSEQ multiplex PCR; the TCRdb copy retains only in-frame clones and omits some. The sample lists 130,000 or so clones; 9.7% were seen once. Purity exceeding 98% was reached by all sorted populations. The receptor comes from a woman aged 40-49 years in good health. Material: central memory CD4+ T cells from blood. This chain uses TRBV21-1 with TRBJ1-6; the D call of TRBD1 is as the table states it, not checked on the DNA. TRBV21-1 is shown as a pseudogene. CDR3 in DNA: TGTGCCAGCAGCAAAGATTCGACAGGACCACGTTATAATTCACCCCTCCACTTT. Amino acids: CASSKDSTGPRYNSPLHF.